Listed here is a single T cell receptor (beta chain). Categorization into cohorts depended on clinical history that participants reported. The record originates from a study of blood T cell repertoires in COVID-19. Sequencing was performed with immunoSEQ multiplex PCR; in TCRdb, only in-frame clones are kept and a portion is missing. The table lists about 190,000 clones, less than 90% of them singletons, with less than 3.5% in the top ten. CDR3 length: 16 amino acids. Trimming cost V 10 bases and J 3 bases; bases outside gene matches: 11. Germline values: CDR1 ENHRY, CDR2 SYGVKD. This sequence originates from a woman aged 30 to 39 who had been exposed to COVID-19. Specimen: PBMCs or T cells enriched from blood (not recorded which). The V call is TRBV10-3, the J call TRBJ1-4; TRBD1 matches 10 bases. CDR3 in DNA: TGTGCCACGGAAGGGGGACAGGGGCTCTCTAATGAAAAACTGTTTTTT. Protein: CATEGGQGLSNEKLFF.